What follows are 15 T cell receptor beta chains derived from one specimen sequenced in a study of T cells in Graves' hyperthyroidism and ophthalmopathy. RNA transcripts gave rise to amplified TCR beta CDR3 regions. First-round RT-PCR with HTBI primers amplified the TCR CDR3 region. Each CDR3 protein gets one entry after TCRdb re-called the multiplex PCR reads with MiXCR. The sample lists under 800,000 distinct CDR3 sequences; around 15% were seen once. The sequenced sample consisted of blood. These TCRs come from a woman between 18 and 30 years old with Graves' hyperthyroidism.

Ten or more counts support this clonotype. The chain recombines TRBV12-3 or TRBV12-4 with TRBJ2-7, with 9 bases that match TRBD2. J was trimmed by 6 bases and V by 8 bases; bases with no gene match: 14. This CDR3 contains 15 residues. CDR3 sequence: CASSRRLAGGLEQYF. The CDR3 nucleotides read TGTGCCAGCTCCCGAAGACTGGCGGGAGGGCTCGAGCAGTACTTC.

V and J are TRBV18 and TRBJ2-3; D might be TRBD1 or TRBD2, each matching 5 bases. V lost 3 bases and J 2 bases, leaving 15 bases between the germline ends. Per the germline V gene, CDR1 is KGHSH and CDR2 is LQKENI. The CDR3 is 16 residues long. The CDR3 here is CASSPGTEVATDTQYF. DNA for the CDR3: TGTGCCAGCTCACCCGGGACCGAGGTGGCCACAGATACGCAGTATTTT.

V and J are TRBV5-6 and TRBJ2-1; weak D call: TRBD1 (5 bases). Trimming took off 3 bases at V and 14 bases at J, with 12 bases between the two ends. Germline V lookup: CDR1 SGHDT, CDR2 YYEEEE. The CDR3 has 11 residues. As DNA, the CDR3 is TGTGCCAGCAGCTCGGACATTTTCGAGTTCTTC. Protein: CASSSDIFEFF.

The chain couples TRBV5-1 to TRBJ2-7; tentatively, D is TRBD2 (5 bases). Trimming removed 2 bases from V and 4 bases from J, with 22 bases in between. The CDR3 loop spans 17 amino acids. Germline V CDR1 and CDR2: SGHRS, YFSETQ. The CDR3 nucleotides read TGCGCCAGCAGCTTCGGTACTGGAGCGGTGATTGCTTACGAGCAGTACTTC. Translating it yields CASSFGTGAVIAYEQYF.

This clonotype was counted only a few times. A single base separates this from a much larger clone, so it may be a read error. The V call is TRBV2, the J call TRBJ2-1; 9 bases line up with TRBD2. Trimming removed 7 bases from V and 13 bases from J; junction bases left unmatched: 14. In germline, CDR1 is SNHLY, CDR2 FYNNEI. The CDR3 extends over 14 amino acids. The CDR3 DNA follows: TGTGCCAGCACTAAAGCGGGAGGCATCCGAACCCAGTTCTTC. Encoded protein: CASTKAGGIRTQFF.

This clonotype was found once. The rearrangement joins TRBV3-1 to TRBJ2-1; 7 bases match TRBD1. The V and J ends lost 6 bases and 3 bases, in that order; junction bases with no gene match: 11. Per germline, CDR1 LGHDT and CDR2 YNNKEL (reference sequence). The length of the CDR3 is 16 residues. CDR3 sequence: CASRLSGQANYNEQFF. CDR3 coding DNA: TGTGCCAGCAGGCTCTCCGGACAGGCCAACTACAATGAGCAGTTCTTC.

This clonotype showed up just a few times. V gene TRBV9 combines with J gene TRBJ2-7, with D unresolved. V was cut by 3 bases and J by 2 bases, with 24 bases left in between. CDR1 and CDR2 (germline): SGDLS, YYNGEE. The CDR3 extends over 18 amino acids. Here the CDR3 reads CASSGLRCRWQLTYEQYF. CDR3 DNA: TGTGCCAGCAGCGGTTTGCGGTGTAGGTGGCAGCTAACCTACGAGCAGTACTTC.

Only one count was recorded for this clonotype. The chain carries TRBV6-2 or TRBV6-3 and TRBJ2-2; the match to TRBD2 covers 9 bases. Germline V gene sequence: CDR1 MNHEY, CDR2 SVGEGT. V was pared by 0 bases and J by 2 bases, with 4 bases of the junction left unmatched. CDR3 length: 17 residues. Here the CDR3 DNA reads TGTGCCAGCAGTTACTCGACACTAGCGGGTAACACCGGGGAGCTGTTTTTT. It codes for CASSYSTLAGNTGELFF.

The J gene is TRBJ2-7, the V gene TRBV10-3; D gene uncertain. The CDR3 contains 12 residues. Germline CDR1 is ENHRY and CDR2 is SYGVKD. V was cut by 1 base and J by 3 bases, with 4 bases left in between. CDR3 protein: CAISELRYEQYF. The CDR3 nucleotides are TGTGCCATCAGTGAGTTACGCTACGAGCAGTACTTC.

The rearrangement links TRBV29-1 to TRBJ2-7; 10 nucleotides agree with TRBD1. The V segment lost 6 bases and the J segment 2 bases; nucleotides outside the gene matches: 7. This CDR3 has 14 amino acids. Germline CDR1 reads SQVTM; CDR2 reads ANQGSEA. This chain's CDR3 is CSVIDRGRPYEQYF. The CDR3, as DNA: TGCAGCGTGATAGACAGGGGGCGCCCCTACGAGCAGTACTTC.

This clonotype has more than one count but fewer than ten. The chain has TRBV3-1 and TRBJ2-4; TRBD2 matches at 16 bases. J gave up 9 bases and V 6 bases, and 5 bases lay outside the gene matches. The CDR3 has 15 residues. CDR1 and CDR2 (germline): LGHDT, YNNKEL (reference sequence). The CDR3 DNA reads TGTGCCAGCAGGGGACTAGCGGGAGGGGGGATCATTCAGTACTTC. Residues: CASRGLAGGGIIQYF.

This clonotype showed up many times. The chain couples TRBV3-1 to TRBJ1-5, with D possibly TRBD1 on 5 matching bases. Trimming pared 4 bases from V and 5 bases from J, leaving 12 bases between. CDR1 and CDR2 from the germline V gene are LGHDT and YNNKEL (reference sequence). The CDR3 sequence is 14 residues long. The DNA of the CDR3 is TGTGCCAGCAGCCCCCGCGCGGGGGATCAGCCCCAGCATTTT. This gives the protein CASSPRAGDQPQHF. Together with reference TRBV3-1 and TRBJ1-5, the CDR3 gives the full variable domain: DTAVSQTPKYLVTQMGNDKSIKCEQNLGHDTMYWYKQDSKKFLKIMFSYNNKELIINETVPNRFSPKSPDKAHLNLHINSLELGDSAVYFCASSPRAGDQPQHFGDGTRLSIL.

This clonotype was detected only a few times. The chain combines TRBV11-3 with TRBJ2-1; TRBD2 might be the D (6 bases). The V gene's germline CDR1 is SGHNT and CDR2 YENEEA. The CDR3 has 16 residues. Trimming removed 5 bases at V and 7 bases at J, with 21 bases between. The CDR3 DNA sequence: TGTGCCAGCAGCCGACGGGAGAATCTCATTTCGAATGAGCAGTTCTTC. Protein: CASSRRENLISNEQFF.

A few counts support this clonotype. The chain's CDR3 is CASSTGHPNSGANVLTF. The CDR3 DNA reads TGCGCCAGCAGCACCGGACACCCGAACTCTGGGGCCAACGTCCTGACTTTC. The J gene is TRBJ2-6, the V gene TRBV5-1, with D possibly matching TRBD1 (5 bases). Germline loops: CDR1 SGHRS, CDR2 YFSETQ. Trimming took off 4 bases at V and 0 bases at J, with 14 bases between the two ends. The CDR3 is 17 residues long.

Ten or more counts support this clonotype. The chain employs TRBV18 and TRBJ2-3; D ambiguous. Per germline, CDR1 KGHSH and CDR2 LQKENI. Trimming took 6 bases from V and 1 from J, leaving 20 bases between them. The CDR3 length is 17 residues. DNA for the CDR3: TGTGCCAGCTCCCCAACCCCGATTCGTTCGGGCACAGATACGCAGTATTTT. Translating gives CASSPTPIRSGTDTQYF.